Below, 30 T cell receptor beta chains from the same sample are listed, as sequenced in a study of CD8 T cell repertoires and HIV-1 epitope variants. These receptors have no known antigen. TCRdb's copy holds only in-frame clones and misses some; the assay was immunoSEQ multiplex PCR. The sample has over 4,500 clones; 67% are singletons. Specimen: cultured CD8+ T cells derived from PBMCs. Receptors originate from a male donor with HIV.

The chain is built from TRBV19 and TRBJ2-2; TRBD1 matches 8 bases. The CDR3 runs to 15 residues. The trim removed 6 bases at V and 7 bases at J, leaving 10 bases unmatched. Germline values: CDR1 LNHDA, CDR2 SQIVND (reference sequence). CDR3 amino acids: CASRTEQGAGGELFF. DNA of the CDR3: TGTGCCAGTAGAACAGAGCAGGGGGCCGGCGGGGAGCTGTTTTTT.

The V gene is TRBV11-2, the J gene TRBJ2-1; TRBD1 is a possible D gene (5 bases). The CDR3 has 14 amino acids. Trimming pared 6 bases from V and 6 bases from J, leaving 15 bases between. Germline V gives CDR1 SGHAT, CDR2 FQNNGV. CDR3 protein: CASSFQDNTNEQFF. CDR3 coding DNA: TGTGCCAGCAGTTTCCAGGACAACACCAATGAGCAGTTCTTC.

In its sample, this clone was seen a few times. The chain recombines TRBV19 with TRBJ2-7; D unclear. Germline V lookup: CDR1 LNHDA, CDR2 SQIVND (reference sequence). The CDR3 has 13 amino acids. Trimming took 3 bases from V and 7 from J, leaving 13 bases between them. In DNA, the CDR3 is TGTGCCAGTAGTATGAACTCCCTCCTGGAGCAGTACTTC. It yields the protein CASSMNSLLEQYF.

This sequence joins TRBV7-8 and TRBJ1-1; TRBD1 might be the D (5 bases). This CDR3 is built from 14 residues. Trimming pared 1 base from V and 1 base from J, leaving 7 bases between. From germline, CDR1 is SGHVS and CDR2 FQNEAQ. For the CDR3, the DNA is TGTGCCAGCAGCTTAGATCAGGGGAACACTGAAGCTTTCTTT. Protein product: CASSLDQGNTEAFF.

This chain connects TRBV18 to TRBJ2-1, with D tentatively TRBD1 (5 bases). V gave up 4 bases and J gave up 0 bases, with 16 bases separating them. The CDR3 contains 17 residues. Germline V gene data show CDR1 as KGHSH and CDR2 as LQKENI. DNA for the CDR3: TGTGCCAGCTCACTGTCGCAGGGCCCCAACTCCTACAATGAGCAGTTCTTC. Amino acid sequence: CASSLSQGPNSYNEQFF.

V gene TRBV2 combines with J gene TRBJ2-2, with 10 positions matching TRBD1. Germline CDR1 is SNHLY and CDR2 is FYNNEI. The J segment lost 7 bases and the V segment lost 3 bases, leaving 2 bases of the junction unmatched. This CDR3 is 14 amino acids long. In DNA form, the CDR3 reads TGTGCCAGCAGTGAGACAGGGGGCGGCGGGGAGCTGTTTTTT. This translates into CASSETGGGGELFF. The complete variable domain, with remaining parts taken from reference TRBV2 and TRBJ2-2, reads EPEVTQTPSHQVTQMGQEVILRCVPISNHLYFYWYRQILGQKVEFLVSFYNNEISEKSEIFDDQFSVERPDGSNFTLKIRSTKLEDSAMYFCASSETGGGGELFFGEGSRLTVL.

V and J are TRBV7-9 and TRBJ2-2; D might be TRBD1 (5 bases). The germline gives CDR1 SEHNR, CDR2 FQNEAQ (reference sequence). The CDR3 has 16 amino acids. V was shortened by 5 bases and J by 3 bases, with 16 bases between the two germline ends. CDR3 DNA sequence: TGTGCCAGCAGCCACGTTAAGGGGCGCGACACCGGGGAGCTGTTTTTT. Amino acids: CASSHVKGRDTGELFF.

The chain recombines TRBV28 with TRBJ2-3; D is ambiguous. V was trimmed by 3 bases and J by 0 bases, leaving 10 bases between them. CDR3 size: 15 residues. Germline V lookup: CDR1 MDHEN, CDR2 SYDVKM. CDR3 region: CASSFGLTSTDTQYF. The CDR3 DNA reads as TGTGCCAGCAGTTTCGGCCTTACTAGCACAGATACGCAGTATTTT.

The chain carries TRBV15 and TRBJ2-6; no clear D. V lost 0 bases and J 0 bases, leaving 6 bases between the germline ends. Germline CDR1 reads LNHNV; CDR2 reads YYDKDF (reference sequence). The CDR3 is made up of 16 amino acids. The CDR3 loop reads CATSRDRGSGANVLTF. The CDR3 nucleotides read TGTGCCACCAGCAGAGATCGCGGCTCTGGGGCCAACGTCCTGACTTTC.

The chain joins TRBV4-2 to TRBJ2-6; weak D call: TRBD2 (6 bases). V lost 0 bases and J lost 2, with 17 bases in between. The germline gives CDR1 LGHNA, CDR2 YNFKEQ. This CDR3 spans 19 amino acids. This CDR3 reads CASSQEWRTTTAGANVLTF. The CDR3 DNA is TGTGCCAGCAGCCAAGAGTGGCGGACTACGACGGCTGGGGCCAACGTCCTGACTTTC.

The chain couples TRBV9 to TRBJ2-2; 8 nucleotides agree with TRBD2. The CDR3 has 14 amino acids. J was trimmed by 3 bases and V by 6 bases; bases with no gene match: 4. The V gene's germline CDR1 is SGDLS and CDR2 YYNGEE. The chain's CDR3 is CASTGTSDTGELFF. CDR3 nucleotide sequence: TGTGCCAGCACCGGGACTAGTGACACCGGGGAGCTGTTTTTT.

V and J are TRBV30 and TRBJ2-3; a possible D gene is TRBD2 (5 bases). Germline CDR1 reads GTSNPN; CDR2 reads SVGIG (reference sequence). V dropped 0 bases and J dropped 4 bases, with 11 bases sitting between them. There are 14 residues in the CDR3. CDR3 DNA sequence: TGTGCCTGGAGTGTACGAGGGCACGCAGATACGCAGTATTTT. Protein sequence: CAWSVRGHADTQYF.

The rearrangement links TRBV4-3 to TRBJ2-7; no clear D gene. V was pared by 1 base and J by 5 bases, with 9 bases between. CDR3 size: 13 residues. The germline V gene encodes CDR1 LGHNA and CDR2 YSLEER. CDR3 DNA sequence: TGCGCCAGCAGCCAAGTTTCTGGGGACGAGCAGTACTTC. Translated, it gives CASSQVSGDEQYF.

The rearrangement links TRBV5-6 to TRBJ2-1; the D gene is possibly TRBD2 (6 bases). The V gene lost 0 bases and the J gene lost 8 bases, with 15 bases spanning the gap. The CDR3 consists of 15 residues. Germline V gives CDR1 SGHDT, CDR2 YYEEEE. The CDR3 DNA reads TGTGCCAGCAGCTTGGGGGCGGGACGAGGCGATGAGCAGTTCTTC. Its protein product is CASSLGAGRGDEQFF.

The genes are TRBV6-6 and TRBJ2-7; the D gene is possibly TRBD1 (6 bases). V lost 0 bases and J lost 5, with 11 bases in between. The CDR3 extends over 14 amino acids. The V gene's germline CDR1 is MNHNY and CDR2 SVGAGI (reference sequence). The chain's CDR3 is CASSYSGAGDEQYF. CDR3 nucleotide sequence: TGTGCCAGCAGTTACTCGGGGGCCGGTGACGAGCAGTACTTC.

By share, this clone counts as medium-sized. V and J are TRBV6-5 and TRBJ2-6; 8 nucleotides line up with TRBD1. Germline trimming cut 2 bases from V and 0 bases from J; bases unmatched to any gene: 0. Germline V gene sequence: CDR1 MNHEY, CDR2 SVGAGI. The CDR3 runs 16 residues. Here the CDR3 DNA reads TGTGCCAGCAGTTACACAGGGGGCTCTGGGGCCAACGTCCTGACTTTC. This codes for CASSYTGGSGANVLTF.

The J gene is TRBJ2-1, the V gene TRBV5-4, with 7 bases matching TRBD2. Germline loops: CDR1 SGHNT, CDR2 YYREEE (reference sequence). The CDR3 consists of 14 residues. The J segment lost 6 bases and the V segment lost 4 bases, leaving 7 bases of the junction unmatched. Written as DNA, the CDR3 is TGTGCCAGCAGCCATGTAGCGGGTGCCAATGAGCAGTTCTTC. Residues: CASSHVAGANEQFF.

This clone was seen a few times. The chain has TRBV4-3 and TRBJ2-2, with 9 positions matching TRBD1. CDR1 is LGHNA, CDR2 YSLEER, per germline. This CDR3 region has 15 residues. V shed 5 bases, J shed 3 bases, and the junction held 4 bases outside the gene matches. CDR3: CASSSGTGHTGELFF. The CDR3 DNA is TGCGCCAGCAGCTCCGGGACAGGGCACACCGGGGAGCTGTTTTTT.

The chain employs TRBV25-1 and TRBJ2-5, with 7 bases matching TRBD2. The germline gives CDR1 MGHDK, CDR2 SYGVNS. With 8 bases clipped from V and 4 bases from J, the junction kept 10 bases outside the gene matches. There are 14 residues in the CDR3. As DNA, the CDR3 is TGTGCCAGCGGACCGGGACTATCAACAGAGACCCAGTACTTC. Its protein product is CASGPGLSTETQYF.

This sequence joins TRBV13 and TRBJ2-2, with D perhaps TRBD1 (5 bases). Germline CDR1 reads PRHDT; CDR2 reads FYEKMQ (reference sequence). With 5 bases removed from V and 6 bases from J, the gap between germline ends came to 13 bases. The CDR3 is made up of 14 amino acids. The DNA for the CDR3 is TGTGCCAGCAGCGTGGGGCAAGGGCCCGGGGAGCTGTTTTTT. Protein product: CASSVGQGPGELFF.

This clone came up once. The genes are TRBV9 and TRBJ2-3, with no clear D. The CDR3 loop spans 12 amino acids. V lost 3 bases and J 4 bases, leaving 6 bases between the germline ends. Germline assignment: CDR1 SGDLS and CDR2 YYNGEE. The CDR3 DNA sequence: TGTGCCAGCAGCGCCGGGTCAGATACGCAGTATTTT. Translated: CASSAGSDTQYF.

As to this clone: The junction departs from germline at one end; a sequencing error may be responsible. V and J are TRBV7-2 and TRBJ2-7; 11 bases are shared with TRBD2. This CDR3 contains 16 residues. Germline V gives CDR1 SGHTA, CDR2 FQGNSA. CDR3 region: CASSQDYGTSGYEQYF. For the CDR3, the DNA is TGCGCCAGCAGCCAAGATTACGGGACTAGCGGCTACGAGCAGTACTTC.

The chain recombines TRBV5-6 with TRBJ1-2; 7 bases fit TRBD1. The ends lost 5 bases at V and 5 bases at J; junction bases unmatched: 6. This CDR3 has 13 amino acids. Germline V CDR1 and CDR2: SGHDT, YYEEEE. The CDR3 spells CASSQGGIYGYTF. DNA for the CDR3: TGTGCCAGCAGTCAGGGGGGGATTTATGGCTACACCTTC. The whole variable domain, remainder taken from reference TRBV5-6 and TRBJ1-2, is DAGVTQSPTHLIKTRGQQVTLRCSPKSGHDTVSWYQQALGQGPQFIFQYYEEEERQRGNFPDRFSGHQFPNYSSELNVNALLLGDSALYLCASSQGGIYGYTFGSGTRLTVV.

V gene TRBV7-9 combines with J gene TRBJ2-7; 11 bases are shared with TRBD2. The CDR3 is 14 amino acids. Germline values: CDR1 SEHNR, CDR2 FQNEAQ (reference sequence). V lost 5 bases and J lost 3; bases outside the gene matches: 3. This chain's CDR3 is CASSPTSGIYEQYF. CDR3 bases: TGTGCCAGCAGCCCGACTAGCGGGATCTACGAGCAGTACTTC.

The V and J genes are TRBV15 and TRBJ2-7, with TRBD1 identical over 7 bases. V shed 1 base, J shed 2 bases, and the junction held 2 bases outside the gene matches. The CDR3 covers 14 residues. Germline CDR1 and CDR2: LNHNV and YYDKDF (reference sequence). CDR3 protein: CATSRVRGPYEQYF. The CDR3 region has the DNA TGTGCCACCAGCAGAGTTAGGGGGCCCTACGAGCAGTACTTC.

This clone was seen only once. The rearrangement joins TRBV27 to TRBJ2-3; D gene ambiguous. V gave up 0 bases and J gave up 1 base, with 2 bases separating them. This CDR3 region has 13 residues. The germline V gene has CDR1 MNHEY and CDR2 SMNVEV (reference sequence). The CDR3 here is CASSLSGTDTQYF. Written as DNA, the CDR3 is TGTGCCAGCAGTTTATCAGGCACAGATACGCAGTATTTT.

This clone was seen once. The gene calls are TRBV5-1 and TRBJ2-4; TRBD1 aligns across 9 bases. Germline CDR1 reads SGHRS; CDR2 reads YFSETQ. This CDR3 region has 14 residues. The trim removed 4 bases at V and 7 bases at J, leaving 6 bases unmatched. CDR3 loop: CASSLLGQGNIQYF. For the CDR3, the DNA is TGCGCCAGCAGCCTGTTGGGACAGGGTAACATTCAGTACTTC.

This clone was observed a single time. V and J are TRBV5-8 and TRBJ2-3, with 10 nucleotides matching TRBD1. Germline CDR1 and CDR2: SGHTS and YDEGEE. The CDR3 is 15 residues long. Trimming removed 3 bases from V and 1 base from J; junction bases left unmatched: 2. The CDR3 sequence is CASSSGTGGTDTQYF. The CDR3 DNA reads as TGTGCCAGCAGCTCCGGGACAGGGGGCACAGATACGCAGTATTTT.

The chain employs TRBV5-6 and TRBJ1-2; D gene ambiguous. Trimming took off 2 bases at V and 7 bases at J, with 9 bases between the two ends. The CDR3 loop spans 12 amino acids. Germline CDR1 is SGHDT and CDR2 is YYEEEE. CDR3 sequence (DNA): TGTGCCAGCAGCTTTTCGGGTAGTGGCTACACCTTC. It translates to CASSFSGSGYTF.

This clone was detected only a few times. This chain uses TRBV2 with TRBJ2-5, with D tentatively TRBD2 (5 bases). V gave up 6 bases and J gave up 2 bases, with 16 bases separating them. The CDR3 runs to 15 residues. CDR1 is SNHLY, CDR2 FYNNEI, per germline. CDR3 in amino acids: CASSSAGIDQETQYF. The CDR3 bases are TGTGCCAGCAGCTCCGCCGGGATAGATCAAGAGACCCAGTACTTC.